Below are 5 T cell receptor beta chains sequenced from a single sample in a study of shared clonotypes between healthy human individuals. Sequencing used immunoSEQ multiplex PCR; TCRdb keeps in-frame clones, though not all of them. The table lists 1 million to 1.2 million clones, about 80% of them singletons. The sample taken for sequencing was memory CD4+ T cells from PBMCs. Noted subset: CD45RA-negative fraction. These receptors came from a man between 18 and 35 years old in good health. Some clones in this sample may be carry-over from other donors' samples.

The chain uses TRBV5-4 and TRBJ2-1, with a possible D match to TRBD2 (6 bases). V was shortened by 1 base and J by 2 bases, with 10 bases between the two germline ends. CDR1 is SGHNT, CDR2 YYREEE, per germline (reference sequence). The CDR3 sequence is 15 residues long. CDR3 bases: TGTGCCAGCAGCTTGCCCCTAGCGCCCTACAATGAGCAGTTCTTC. It translates to CASSLPLAPYNEQFF.

This chain connects TRBV4-3 to TRBJ2-2; D is possibly TRBD2 (5 bases). The CDR3 loop spans 16 amino acids. V dropped 1 base and J dropped 0 bases, with 9 bases sitting between them. Germline V gene lookup returns CDR1 LGHNA and CDR2 YSLEER. The CDR3 loop reads CASSQVPGANTGELFF. The DNA of the CDR3 is TGCGCCAGCAGCCAAGTCCCCGGGGCGAACACCGGGGAGCTGTTTTTT.

This clone occurred once. Other DNA sequences of this sample code for an identical CDR3. The V gene is TRBV28, the J gene TRBJ1-5; no clear D gene. V lost 6 bases and J lost 4, with 4 bases in between. CDR3 length: 11 residues. From germline, CDR1 is MDHEN and CDR2 SYDVKM. The CDR3 spells CASRTNQPQHF. The CDR3 DNA reads TGTGCCAGCAGAACAAATCAGCCCCAGCATTTT.

The sample holds a few counts of this clone. The CDR3 DNA reads TGTGCCAGCAGCCATGACAATCAGCCCCAGCATTTT. It codes for CASSHDNQPQHF. The chain joins TRBV5-6 to TRBJ1-5; the D is unclear. The V gene's germline CDR1 is SGHDT and CDR2 YYEEEE. The CDR3 contains 12 residues. The V end was cut by 4 bases, the J end by 3 bases, with 5 bases between.

This chain links TRBV9 with TRBJ2-2; TRBD1 agrees at 8 bases. The germline CDR1 and CDR2 sequences are SGDLS and YYNGEE. The CDR3 is 15 amino acids. V shed 4 bases, J shed 2 bases, and the junction held 4 bases outside the gene matches. The CDR3 sequence: CASSPRGQNTGELFF. The CDR3 DNA follows: TGTGCCAGCAGCCCCAGGGGGCAAAACACCGGGGAGCTGTTTTTT.